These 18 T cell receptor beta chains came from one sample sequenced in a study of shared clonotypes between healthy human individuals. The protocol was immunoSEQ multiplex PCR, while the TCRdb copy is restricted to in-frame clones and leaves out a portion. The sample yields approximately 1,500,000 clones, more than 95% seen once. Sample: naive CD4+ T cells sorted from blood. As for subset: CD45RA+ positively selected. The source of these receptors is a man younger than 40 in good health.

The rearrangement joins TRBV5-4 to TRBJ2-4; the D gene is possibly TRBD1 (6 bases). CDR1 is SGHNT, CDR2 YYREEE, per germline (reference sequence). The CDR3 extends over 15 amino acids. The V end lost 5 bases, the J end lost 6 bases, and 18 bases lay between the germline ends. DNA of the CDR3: TGTGCCAGCAGTGAGAAAACGACAGGCCCAAACATTCAGTACTTC. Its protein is CASSEKTTGPNIQYF.

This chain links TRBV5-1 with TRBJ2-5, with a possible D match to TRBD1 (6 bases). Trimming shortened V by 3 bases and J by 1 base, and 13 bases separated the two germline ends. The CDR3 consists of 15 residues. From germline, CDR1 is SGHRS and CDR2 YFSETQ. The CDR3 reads CASSWGRLFQETQYF. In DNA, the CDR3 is TGCGCCAGCAGCTGGGGGCGTCTGTTCCAAGAGACCCAGTACTTC. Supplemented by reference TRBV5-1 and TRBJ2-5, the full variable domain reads KAGVTQTPRYLIKTRGQQVTLSCSPISGHRSVSWYQQTPGQGLQFLFEYFSETQRNKGNFPGRFSGRQFSNSRSEMNVSTLELGDSALYLCASSWGRLFQETQYFGPGTRLLVL.

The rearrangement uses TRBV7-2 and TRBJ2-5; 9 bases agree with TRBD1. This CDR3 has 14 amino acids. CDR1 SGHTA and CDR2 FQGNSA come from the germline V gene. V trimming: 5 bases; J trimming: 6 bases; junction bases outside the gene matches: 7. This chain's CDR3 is CASSRWTGEQTQYF. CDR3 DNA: TGTGCCAGCAGCCGCTGGACAGGGGAGCAGACCCAGTACTTC.

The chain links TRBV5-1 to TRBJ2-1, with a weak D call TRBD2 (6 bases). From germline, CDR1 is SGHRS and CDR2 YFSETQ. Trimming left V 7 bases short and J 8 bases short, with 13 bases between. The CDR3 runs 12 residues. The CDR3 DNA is TGCGCCAGCCAGGTGGAGGGGCATGAGCAGTTCTTC. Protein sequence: CASQVEGHEQFF. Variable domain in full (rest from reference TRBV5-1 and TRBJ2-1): KAGVTQTPRYLIKTRGQQVTLSCSPISGHRSVSWYQQTPGQGLQFLFEYFSETQRNKGNFPGRFSGRQFSNSRSEMNVSTLELGDSALYLCASQVEGHEQFFGPGTRLTVL.

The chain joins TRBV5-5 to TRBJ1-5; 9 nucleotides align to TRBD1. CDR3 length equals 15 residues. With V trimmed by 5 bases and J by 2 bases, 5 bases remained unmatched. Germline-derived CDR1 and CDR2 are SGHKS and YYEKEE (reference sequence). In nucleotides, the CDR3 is TGTGCCAGCAGTCGGACAGGGGATGGCAATCAGCCCCAGCATTTT. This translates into CASSRTGDGNQPQHF.

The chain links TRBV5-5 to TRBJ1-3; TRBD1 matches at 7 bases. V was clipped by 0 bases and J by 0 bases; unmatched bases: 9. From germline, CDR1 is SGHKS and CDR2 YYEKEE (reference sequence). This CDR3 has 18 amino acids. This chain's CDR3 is CASSLAPSGQRSGNTIYF. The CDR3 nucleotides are TGTGCCAGCAGCTTGGCACCCTCGGGACAGCGCTCTGGAAACACCATATATTTT.

CDR3 in amino acids: CASSFTGQGRTDTQYF. For the CDR3, the DNA is TGCGCCAGCAGCTTTACGGGACAGGGACGCACAGATACGCAGTATTTT. V and J are TRBV5-1 and TRBJ2-3; 9 nucleotides match TRBD1. This CDR3 is built from 16 residues. Trimming cost V 2 bases and J 1 base; bases outside gene matches: 5. CDR1 is SGHRS and CDR2 is YFSETQ in the germline V gene.

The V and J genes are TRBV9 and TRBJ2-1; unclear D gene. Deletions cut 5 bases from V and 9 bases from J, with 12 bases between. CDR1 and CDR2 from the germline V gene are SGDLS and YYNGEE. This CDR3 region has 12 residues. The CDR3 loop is CASSRPPGEQFF. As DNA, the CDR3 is TGTGCCAGCAGTAGACCCCCGGGTGAGCAGTTCTTC.

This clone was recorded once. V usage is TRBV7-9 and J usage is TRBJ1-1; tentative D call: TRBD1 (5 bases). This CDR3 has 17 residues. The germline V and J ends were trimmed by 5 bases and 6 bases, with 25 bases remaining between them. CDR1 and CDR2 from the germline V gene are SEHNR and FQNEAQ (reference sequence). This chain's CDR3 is CASSPPGPRGVVSEAFF. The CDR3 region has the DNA TGTGCCAGCAGCCCACCCGGGCCAAGGGGTGTCGTCTCTGAAGCTTTCTTT.

This CDR3 is CASSAAHNEQFF. As DNA, the CDR3 is TGTGCCAGCAGCGCGGCGCACAATGAGCAGTTCTTC. The chain employs TRBV9 and TRBJ2-1, with D unclear. CDR1 and CDR2 from the germline V gene are SGDLS and YYNGEE. The CDR3 covers 12 residues. The ends were cut back, 3 bases at V and 5 bases at J, with 6 bases in the middle.

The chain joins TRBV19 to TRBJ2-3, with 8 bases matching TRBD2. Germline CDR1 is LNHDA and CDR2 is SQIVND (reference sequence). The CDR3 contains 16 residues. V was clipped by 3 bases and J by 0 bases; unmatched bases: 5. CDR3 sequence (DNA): TGTGCCAGTAGTATTATCGCTAGCGGGAGCACAGATACGCAGTATTTT. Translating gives CASSIIASGSTDTQYF.

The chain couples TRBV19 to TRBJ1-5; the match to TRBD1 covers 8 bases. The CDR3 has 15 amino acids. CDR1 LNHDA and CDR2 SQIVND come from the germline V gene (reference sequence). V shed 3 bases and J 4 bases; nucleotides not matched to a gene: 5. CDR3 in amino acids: CASSIRDRKNQPQHF. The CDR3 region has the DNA TGTGCCAGTAGTATCCGGGACAGGAAGAATCAGCCCCAGCATTTT.

The CDR3 spells CASSLYGGGGTDTQYF. The CDR3 nucleotides are TGTGCCAGCAGTTTATACGGCGGCGGCGGAACAGATACGCAGTATTTT. The V and J genes are TRBV27 and TRBJ2-3, with D hard to call. The V gene's germline CDR1 is MNHEY and CDR2 SMNVEV (reference sequence). Trimming shortened V by 1 base and J by 3 bases, and 14 bases separated the two germline ends. The CDR3 is made up of 16 amino acids.

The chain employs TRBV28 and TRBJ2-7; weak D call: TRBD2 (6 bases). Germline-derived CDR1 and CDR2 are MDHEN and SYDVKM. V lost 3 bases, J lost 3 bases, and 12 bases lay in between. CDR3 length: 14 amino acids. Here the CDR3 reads CASSLDGGNYEQYF. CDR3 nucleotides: TGTGCCAGCAGTTTGGACGGGGGAAACTACGAGCAGTACTTC.

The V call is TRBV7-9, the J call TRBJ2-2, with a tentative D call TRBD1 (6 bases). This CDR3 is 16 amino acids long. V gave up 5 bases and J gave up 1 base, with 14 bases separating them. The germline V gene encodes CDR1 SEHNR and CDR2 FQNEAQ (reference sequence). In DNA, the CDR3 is TGTGCCAGCAGCGTCAGGGACATAGAGAACACCGGGGAGCTGTTTTTT. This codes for CASSVRDIENTGELFF.

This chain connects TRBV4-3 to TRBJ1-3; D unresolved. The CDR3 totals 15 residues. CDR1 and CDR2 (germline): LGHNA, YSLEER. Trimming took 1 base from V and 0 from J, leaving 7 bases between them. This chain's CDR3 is CASSQALSSGNTIYF. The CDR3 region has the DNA TGCGCCAGCAGCCAAGCCCTCAGCTCTGGAAACACCATATATTTT.

CDR3: CASSVAALVGELFF. DNA for the CDR3: TGTGCCAGCAGCGTAGCGGCGCTAGTCGGGGAGCTGTTTTTT. V is TRBV9 and J is TRBJ2-2; unclear D gene. V lost 0 bases and J lost 7, with 10 bases in between. The CDR3 is 14 residues long. CDR1 is SGDLS, CDR2 YYNGEE, per germline.

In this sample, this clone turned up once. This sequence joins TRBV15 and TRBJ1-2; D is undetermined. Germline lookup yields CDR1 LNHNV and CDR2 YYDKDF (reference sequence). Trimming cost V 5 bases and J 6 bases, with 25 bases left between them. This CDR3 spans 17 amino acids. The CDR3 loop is CATSHRRLPEQNDGYTF. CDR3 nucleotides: TGTGCCACCAGCCATCGACGGCTTCCCGAACAGAACGATGGCTACACCTTC.